These 27 T cell receptor beta chains came from one sample sequenced in a study of T cells in Graves' hyperthyroidism and ophthalmopathy. TCR beta CDR3 regions were amplified from RNA transcripts. When the TCR CDR3 underwent first-round RT-PCR, the HTBI primer set was used. MiXCR, run by TCRdb on the multiplex PCR reads, gives a single entry per CDR3 protein. Of roughly 580,000 distinct CDR3 sequences detected, more than 11% appear once; the ten largest clones hold approximately 5.7%. Sequencing input: blood. These receptors originate from a woman in her 30s with Graves' hyperthyroidism that later progressed to Graves' ophthalmopathy.

This clonotype was recorded many times. The CDR3 reads CASSLEQGAQVEAFF. CDR3 DNA sequence: TGTGCCAGCAGCTTAGAACAGGGGGCGCAGGTTGAAGCTTTCTTT. The chain combines TRBV11-3 with TRBJ1-1; 9 bases are shared with TRBD1. CDR1 SGHNT and CDR2 YENEEA come from the germline V gene. There are 15 residues in the CDR3. The V and J ends lost 0 bases and 7 bases, in that order; junction bases with no gene match: 6.

The table lists this clonotype with a few counts. The genes are TRBV18 and TRBJ2-3; D unclear. CDR3 length equals 15 residues. Trimming removed 0 bases from V and 2 bases from J, with 9 bases in between. Germline CDR1 and CDR2: KGHSH and LQKENI. CDR3 region: CASSPPTRATDTQYF. In nucleotides, the CDR3 is TGTGCCAGCTCACCACCTACAAGGGCCACAGATACGCAGTATTTT. Together with reference TRBV18 and TRBJ2-3, the CDR3 gives the full variable domain: NAGVMQNPRHLVRRRGQEARLRCSPMKGHSHVYWYRQLPEEGLKFMVYLQKENIIDESGMPKERFSAEFPKEGPSILRIQQVVRGDSAAYFCASSPPTRATDTQYFGPGTRLTVL.

This clonotype showed up many times. The chain combines TRBV7-2 with TRBJ2-1, with a weak D call TRBD1 (6 bases). The ends were cut back, 6 bases at V and 2 bases at J, with 14 bases in the middle. This CDR3 spans 15 amino acids. The germline V gene has CDR1 SGHTA and CDR2 FQGNSA. The CDR3 reads CASSQGLLTYNEQFF. CDR3 sequence (DNA): TGTGCCAGCAGTCAGGGGTTGTTGACCTACAATGAGCAGTTCTTC.

This clonotype has at least ten counts. The chain employs TRBV5-6 and TRBJ2-6, with D unresolved. The CDR3 extends over 15 amino acids. Germline CDR1 and CDR2: SGHDT and YYEEEE. V lost 1 base to trimming and J lost 0 bases, with 5 bases between them. The CDR3 spells CASSLRASGANVLTF. The CDR3 nucleotides are TGTGCCAGCAGCTTGCGGGCCTCTGGGGCCAACGTCCTGACTTTC.

The V gene is TRBV12-3 or TRBV12-4, the J gene TRBJ1-1; tentative D call: TRBD1 (5 bases). The CDR3 is 20 amino acids. Trimming took 1 base from V and 0 from J, leaving 24 bases between them. The CDR3 loop reads CASSLDPGKWGRRVNTEAFF. Here the CDR3 DNA reads TGTGCCAGCAGTTTAGACCCGGGCAAGTGGGGCAGGCGTGTGAACACTGAAGCTTTCTTT.

This clonotype has more than one count but fewer than ten. This rearrangement joins TRBV7-9 to TRBJ2-1; 9 nucleotides line up with TRBD2. Germline assignment: CDR1 SEHNR and CDR2 FQNEAQ (reference sequence). The CDR3 is made up of 15 amino acids. J lost 4 bases, V lost 6 bases, and 7 bases had no gene match. DNA of the CDR3: TGTGCCAGCAGGGGGAGCGGGAGGAGGTACAATGAGCAGTTCTTC. It translates to CASRGSGRRYNEQFF.

In its sample, this clonotype was seen many times. The chain recombines TRBV20-1 with TRBJ1-2; D unclear. Germline V gives CDR1 DFQATT, CDR2 SNEGSKA (reference sequence). Trimming left V 0 bases short and J 4 bases short, with 21 bases between. This CDR3 spans 17 amino acids. For the CDR3, the DNA is TGCAGTGCTAGAGACCTACACCCGACGGCCCGCGTCTATGGCTACACCTTC. Amino acids: CSARDLHPTARVYGYTF.

This clonotype was recorded many times. The chain combines TRBV5-5 with TRBJ1-3; TRBD1 might be the D (5 bases). The V and J ends lost 1 base and 4 bases respectively, with 18 bases between them. The length of the CDR3 is 17 residues. Germline V gene data show CDR1 as SGHKS and CDR2 as YYEKEE (reference sequence). CDR3 protein: CASSLYSRVHIGNTIYF. The CDR3 region has the DNA TGTGCCAGCAGCTTGTACTCCAGGGTGCACATCGGAAACACCATATATTTT.

The rearrangement links TRBV3-1 to TRBJ2-1; TRBD2 agrees at 11 bases. This CDR3 has 18 amino acids. The germline gives CDR1 LGHDT, CDR2 YNNKEL (reference sequence). Trimming cost V 3 bases and J 1 base; bases outside gene matches: 8. CDR3 residues: CASSQEGLAGGSYNEQFF. In DNA form, the CDR3 reads TGTGCCAGCAGCCAGGAGGGGCTAGCGGGAGGATCCTACAATGAGCAGTTCTTC.

This clonotype has at least ten counts. This rearrangement joins TRBV27 to TRBJ2-7, with TRBD2 identical over 14 bases. V trimming: 4 bases; J trimming: 2 bases; junction bases outside the gene matches: 13. The CDR3 spans 19 residues. CDR1 is MNHEY and CDR2 is SMNVEV in the germline V gene (reference sequence). The CDR3 is CASSSMGTSGRGLTYEQYF. CDR3 DNA: TGTGCCAGCAGTTCTATGGGGACTAGCGGGAGAGGGTTGACCTACGAGCAGTACTTC.

This clonotype was found many times. This sequence joins TRBV5-5 and TRBJ1-1; D is unresolved. The germline CDR1 and CDR2 sequences are SGHKS and YYEKEE (reference sequence). The CDR3 has 13 residues. Trimming left V 8 bases short and J 5 bases short, with 16 bases between. CDR3 bases: TGTGCCAGTCTACTCCTCCTGGGGACTGAAGCTTTCTTT. As protein: CASLLLLGTEAFF.

This rearrangement joins TRBV10-3 to TRBJ2-2, with TRBD2 matching 8 bases. The V gene's germline CDR1 is ENHRY and CDR2 SYGVKD. The junction had 4 bases not matched to a gene; V was cut back by 3 bases and J by 1 base. There are 16 residues in the CDR3. This CDR3 is CAISEVAGQNTGELFF. CDR3 nucleotide sequence: TGTGCCATCAGTGAAGTAGCGGGACAGAACACCGGGGAGCTGTTTTTT.

The chain has TRBV19 and TRBJ1-5; D might be TRBD1 (6 bases). This CDR3 has 15 residues. Germline CDR1 is LNHDA and CDR2 is SQIVND (reference sequence). Trimming pared 7 bases from V and 4 bases from J, leaving 17 bases between. The CDR3 loop is CASKTSDRANQPQHF. DNA for the CDR3: TGTGCCAGTAAAACATCGGACAGAGCAAATCAGCCCCAGCATTTT. The full variable domain, in which reference TRBV19 and TRBJ1-5 provide the parts outside the CDR3, is DGGITQSPKYLFRKEGQNVTLSCEQNLNHDAMYWYRQDPGQGLRLIYYSQIVNDFQKGDIAEGYSVSREKKESFPLTVTSAQKNPTAFYLCASKTSDRANQPQHFGDGTRLSIL.

The chain recombines TRBV2 with TRBJ2-1; 9 bases are shared with TRBD1. The CDR3 loop spans 14 amino acids. J was trimmed by 6 bases and V by 6 bases; bases with no gene match: 6. Germline CDR1 is SNHLY and CDR2 is FYNNEI. The CDR3 protein is CASRGQGPSNEQFF. CDR3 DNA: TGTGCCAGCAGGGGACAGGGTCCAAGCAATGAGCAGTTCTTC. The entire variable domain, with the rest obtained from reference TRBV2 and TRBJ2-1, is as follows: EPEVTQTPSHQVTQMGQEVILRCVPISNHLYFYWYRQILGQKVEFLVSFYNNEISEKSEIFDDQFSVERPDGSNFTLKIRSTKLEDSAMYFCASRGQGPSNEQFFGPGTRLTVL.

This clonotype has a count of ten or more. J is TRBJ1-5 and V is TRBV27; no reliable D call. Deletions cut 6 bases from V and 3 bases from J, with 9 bases between. From germline, CDR1 is MNHEY and CDR2 SMNVEV (reference sequence). This CDR3 is 13 amino acids long. The chain's CDR3 is CASRPGFNQPQHF. DNA for the CDR3: TGTGCCAGCAGACCGGGGTTCAATCAGCCCCAGCATTTT.

This clonotype has more than one count but fewer than ten. In DNA, the CDR3 is TGCGCCAGCAGCCAAGATACGATTTGGCAGGGGCAGAACACTGAAGCTTTCTTT. As protein: CASSQDTIWQGQNTEAFF. The chain combines TRBV4-1 with TRBJ1-1; perhaps TRBD1 as D (6 bases). The CDR3 runs 18 residues. Germline-derived CDR1 and CDR2 are MGHRA and YSYEKL. The V end lost 0 bases, the J end lost 1 base, and 18 bases lay between the germline ends.

This clonotype was observed at least ten times. The rearrangement links TRBV6-1 to TRBJ2-5; D gene uncertain. CDR1 is MNHNS and CDR2 is SASEGT in the germline V gene. The length of the CDR3 is 15 residues. The germline V and J ends were trimmed by 0 bases and 1 base, with 9 bases remaining between them. CDR3 DNA: TGTGCCAGCAGTGAAGCGAGCAGATCCCAAGAGACCCAGTACTTC. Translation gives CASSEASRSQETQYF.

The table lists this clonotype with many counts. This chain uses TRBV7-3 with TRBJ1-2; TRBD1 matches at 11 bases. Germline lookup yields CDR1 SGHTA and CDR2 FQGTGA. The CDR3 has 14 amino acids. V lost 4 bases, J lost 6 bases, and 4 bases stayed unmatched. The CDR3 protein is CASSSQDRGHGYTF. For the CDR3, the DNA is TGTGCCAGCAGCTCCCAGGACAGGGGGCATGGCTACACCTTC.

The V call is TRBV5-1, the J call TRBJ2-7; perhaps TRBD1 as D (7 bases). V lost 3 bases and J 6 bases, leaving 19 bases between the germline ends. CDR1 SGHRS and CDR2 YFSETQ come from the germline V gene. This CDR3 has 15 residues. Here the CDR3 DNA reads TGCGCCAGCAGCTGGAGGGACAGACCGGTCGCCGAGCAGTACTTC. Encoded protein: CASSWRDRPVAEQYF.

This clonotype has at least ten counts. The rearrangement uses TRBV12-3 or TRBV12-4 and TRBJ1-4, with D perhaps matching TRBD1 (6 bases). Deletions cut 1 base from V and 7 bases from J, with 16 bases between. The length of the CDR3 is 16 residues. CDR3 in amino acids: CASSLGGGRVAEKLFF. The CDR3 coding sequence is TGTGCCAGCAGTTTAGGGGGGGGGCGCGTCGCTGAAAAACTGTTTTTT.

This clonotype has ten or more counts. CDR3 region: CASSSRTGYNEQFF. In DNA, the CDR3 is TGTGCCAGCAGTTCCCGGACAGGGTACAATGAGCAGTTCTTC. This chain uses TRBV27 with TRBJ2-1; TRBD1 aligns across 8 bases. This CDR3 spans 14 amino acids. J was trimmed by 4 bases and V by 4 bases; bases with no gene match: 3. Germline V lookup: CDR1 MNHEY, CDR2 SMNVEV (reference sequence).

The chain carries TRBV19 and TRBJ1-4; 7 nucleotides align to TRBD1. Trimming cost V 3 bases and J 6 bases; bases outside gene matches: 4. Looked up from germline, CDR1 is LNHDA and CDR2 is SQIVND (reference sequence). The length of the CDR3 is 14 residues. CDR3 residues: CASSMGQPYEKLFF. The CDR3 DNA reads as TGTGCCAGTAGTATGGGACAGCCGTATGAAAAACTGTTTTTT.

The J gene is TRBJ2-3, the V gene TRBV10-3, with D uncertain. Trimming left V 11 bases short and J 6 bases short, with 15 bases between. CDR1 and CDR2 (germline): ENHRY, SYGVKD. The CDR3 runs to 12 residues. The chain's CDR3 is CAAGPITDTQYF. The CDR3 nucleotides are TGTGCCGCAGGTCCTATAACGGATACGCAGTATTTT.

This clonotype was observed at least ten times. V usage is TRBV12-3 or TRBV12-4 and J usage is TRBJ2-5, with D possibly matching TRBD1 (6 bases). Trimming took 3 bases from V and 4 from J, leaving 9 bases between them. This CDR3 contains 13 residues. The CDR3 sequence is CASSLRGTETQYF. CDR3 in DNA: TGTGCCAGCAGTTTGAGGGGGACAGAGACCCAGTACTTC.

This clonotype appeared many times. The chain links TRBV2 to TRBJ1-1; TRBD1 aligns across 10 bases. V lost 8 bases, J lost 7 bases, and 7 bases stayed unmatched. Germline V CDR1 and CDR2: SNHLY, FYNNEI. CDR3 length equals 13 residues. The CDR3 spells CASRGQGLGEAFF. The CDR3 nucleotides are TGTGCCAGCCGGGGACAGGGGTTAGGTGAAGCTTTCTTT.

This clonotype was seen many times. This chain uses TRBV6-2 or TRBV6-3 with TRBJ2-1; no definite D call. There are 12 residues in the CDR3. V was pared by 6 bases and J by 9 bases, with 12 bases between. Germline loops: CDR1 MNHEY, CDR2 SVGEGT. CDR3 coding DNA: TGTGCCAGCAGCCCACCCTCGGTTGAGCAGTTCTTC. Translating gives CASSPPSVEQFF.

The chain is built from TRBV6-2 or TRBV6-3 and TRBJ1-2; 8 positions agree with TRBD1. V lost 5 bases to trimming and J lost 2 bases; unmatched junction nucleotides: 10. The V gene's germline CDR1 is MNHEY and CDR2 SVGEGT. The CDR3 spans 16 residues. CDR3 sequence: CASSTGTGSPNYGYTF. DNA of the CDR3: TGTGCCAGCAGTACCGGGACAGGCAGCCCCAACTATGGCTACACCTTC.